This TCR beta chain originates from a study of early stage breast cancer tumors. This CDR3 is built from 13 residues. Germline V gives CDR1 GTSNPN, CDR2 SVGIG (reference sequence). Between the trimmed V and J ends, which lost 4 bases and 1 base, there was a span of 8 bases. This clone has just a few counts. Generated by immunoSEQ multiplex PCR, the TCRdb table keeps only in-frame clones and is missing some. The table records about 34,000 clones, roughly four fifths of them present only once. The sequencing input was breast tumor tissue. The sequence was obtained from a person aged 25 to 45 with breast cancer. The rearrangement uses TRBV30 and TRBJ2-1; no reliable D call. The CDR3, as DNA: TGTGCCTGGAACCTGCAGTCCTACAATGAGCAGTTCTTC. It is translated as CAWNLQSYNEQFF.